This T cell receptor (beta chain) originates from a study of T cell repertoires and HLA-DP antigens. The CDR3 is made up of 16 amino acids. V dropped 2 bases and J dropped 0 bases, with 12 bases sitting between them. Germline CDR1 and CDR2: SGHTA and FQGNSA. The primer mix covered 54 TRBV segments and 13 TRBJ segments. Method: immunoSEQ multiplex PCR; TCRdb's copy keeps in-frame clones and lacks some. Of around 110,000 clones listed, around 92% are singletons. For this clone: The antigen is not known.

This receptor was obtained from a woman aged 18-29 years in good health and CMV-seronegative. The J gene is TRBJ2-3, the V gene TRBV7-2, with D maybe TRBD1 (6 bases). The sequencing input was CD4+ T cells from PBMCs. The CDR3 DNA reads TGTGCCAGCAGCTTATTGGGGGCAGCTAGCACAGATACGCAGTATTTT. It is translated as CASSLLGAASTDTQYF. The entire variable domain, with the rest obtained from reference TRBV7-2 and TRBJ2-3, is as follows: GAGVSQSPSNKVTEKGKDVELRCDPISGHTALYWYRQSLGQGLEFLIYFQGNSAPDKSGLPSDRFSAERTGGSVSTLTIQRTQQEDSAVYLCASSLLGAASTDTQYFGPGTRLTVL.